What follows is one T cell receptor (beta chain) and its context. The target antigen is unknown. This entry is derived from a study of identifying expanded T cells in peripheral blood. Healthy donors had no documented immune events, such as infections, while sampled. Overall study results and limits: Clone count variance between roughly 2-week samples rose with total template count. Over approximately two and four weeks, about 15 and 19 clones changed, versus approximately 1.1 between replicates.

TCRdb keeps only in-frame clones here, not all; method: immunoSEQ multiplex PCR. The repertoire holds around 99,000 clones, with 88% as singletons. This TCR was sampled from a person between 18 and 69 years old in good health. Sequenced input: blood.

CDR3 DNA sequence: TGTGCCAGCTCGGATAGCGGGGGTCACGGGGAGACCCAGTACTTC. It is translated as CASSDSGGHGETQYF. The rearrangement joins TRBV27 to TRBJ2-5; 9 bases are a match to TRBD2. This CDR3 is 15 amino acids long. V shed 8 bases and J 5 bases; nucleotides not matched to a gene: 12. The germline V gene has CDR1 MNHEY and CDR2 SMNVEV (reference sequence).